This T cell receptor beta chain was observed in a study of CD8 T cells in ankylosing spondylitis. General observations from the study: Blood of patients with ankylosing spondylitis appeared to be characterized by a TCR beta motif of several highly homologous variants.

V dropped 0 bases and J dropped 6; count of bases not matched to a gene: 10. The CDR3 has 16 residues. Germline lookup yields CDR1 SEHNR and CDR2 FQNEAQ (reference sequence). TCR beta libraries were made by quantitative 5'-RACE with molecular barcodes. TCRdb passed the 5' RACE reads through MiXCR, listing each CDR3 protein once. Seen here are 800,000 to 900,000 distinct CDR3 sequences, about 11% observed once, and the top ten hold 0.51%. A few counts support this clonotype. Its target is unknown. The specimen sequenced was blood, either unsorted or a sorted T cell fraction (not recorded which). The J gene is TRBJ2-7, the V gene TRBV7-9, with 8 bases that match TRBD2. The TCR originated in a male donor with ankylosing spondylitis. As DNA, the CDR3 is TGTGCCAGCAGCTTAGCATCTCTGGCGGGAGGTGGCGAGCAGTACTTC. Amino acid sequence: CASSLASLAGGGEQYF. The full variable domain, with the rest looked up from reference TRBV7-9 and TRBJ2-7, is DTGVSQNPRHKITKRGQNVTFRCDPISEHNRLYWYRQTLGQGPEFLTYFQNEAQLEKSRLLSDRFSAERPKGSFSTLEIQRTEQGDSAMYLCASSLASLAGGGEQYFGPGTRLTVT.